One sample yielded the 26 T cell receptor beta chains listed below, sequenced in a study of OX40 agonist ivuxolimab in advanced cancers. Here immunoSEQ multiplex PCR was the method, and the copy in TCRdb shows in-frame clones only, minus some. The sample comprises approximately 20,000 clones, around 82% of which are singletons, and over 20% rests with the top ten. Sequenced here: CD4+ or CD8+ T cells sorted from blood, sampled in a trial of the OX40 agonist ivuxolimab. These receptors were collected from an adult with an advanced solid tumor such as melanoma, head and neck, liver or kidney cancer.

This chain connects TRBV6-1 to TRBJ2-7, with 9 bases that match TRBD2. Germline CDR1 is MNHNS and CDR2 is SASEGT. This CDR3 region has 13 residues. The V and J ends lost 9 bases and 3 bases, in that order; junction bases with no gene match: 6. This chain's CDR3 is CASSLAGDYEQYF. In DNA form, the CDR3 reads TGTGCCAGTAGTTTAGCGGGGGACTACGAGCAGTACTTC.

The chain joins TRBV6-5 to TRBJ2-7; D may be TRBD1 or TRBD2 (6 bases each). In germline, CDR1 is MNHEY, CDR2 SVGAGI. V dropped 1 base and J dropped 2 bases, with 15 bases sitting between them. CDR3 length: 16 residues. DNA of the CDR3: TGTGCCAGCAGTTACTTCTCCTCCGGGGGCGCCTACGAGCAGTACTTC. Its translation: CASSYFSSGGAYEQYF.

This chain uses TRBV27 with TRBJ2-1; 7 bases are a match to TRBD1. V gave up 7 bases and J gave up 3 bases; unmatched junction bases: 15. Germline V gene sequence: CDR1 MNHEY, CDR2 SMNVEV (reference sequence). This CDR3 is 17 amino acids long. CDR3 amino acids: CASTRTGSELGYNEQFF. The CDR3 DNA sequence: TGTGCCAGCACCCGGACAGGTAGCGAGTTGGGCTACAATGAGCAGTTCTTC.

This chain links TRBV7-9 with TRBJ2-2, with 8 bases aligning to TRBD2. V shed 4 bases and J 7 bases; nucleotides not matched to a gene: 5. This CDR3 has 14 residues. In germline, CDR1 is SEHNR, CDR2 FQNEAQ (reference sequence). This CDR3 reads CASSSGGQHGELFF. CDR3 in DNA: TGTGCCAGCAGCTCGGGGGGGCAGCACGGGGAGCTGTTTTTT.

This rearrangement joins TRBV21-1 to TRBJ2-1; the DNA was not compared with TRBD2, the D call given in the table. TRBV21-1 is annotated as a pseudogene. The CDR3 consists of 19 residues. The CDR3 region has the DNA TGTGCCAGCAGCGGACGCGGGGGGACTAGCGGGAGCTCCTACAATGAGCAGTTCTTC. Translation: CASSGRGGTSGSSYNEQFF.

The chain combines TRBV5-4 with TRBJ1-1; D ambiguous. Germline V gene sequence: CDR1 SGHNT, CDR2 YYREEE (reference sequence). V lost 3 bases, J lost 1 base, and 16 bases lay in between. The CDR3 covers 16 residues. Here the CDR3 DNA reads TGTGCCAGCAGCTATTCGCCTCGGGATCCGAACACTGAAGCTTTCTTT. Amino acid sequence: CASSYSPRDPNTEAFF.

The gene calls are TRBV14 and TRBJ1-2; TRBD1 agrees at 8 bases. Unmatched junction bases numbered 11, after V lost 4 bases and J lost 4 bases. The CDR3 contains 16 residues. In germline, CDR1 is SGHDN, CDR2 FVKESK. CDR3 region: CASSLISQGAIYGYTF. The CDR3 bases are TGTGCCAGCAGCCTAATTAGCCAGGGGGCTATCTATGGCTACACCTTC.

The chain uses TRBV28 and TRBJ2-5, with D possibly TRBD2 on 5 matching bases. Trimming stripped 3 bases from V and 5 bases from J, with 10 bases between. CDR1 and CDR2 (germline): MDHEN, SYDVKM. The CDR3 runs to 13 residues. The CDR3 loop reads CASSFSGYETQYF. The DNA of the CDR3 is TGTGCCAGCAGTTTTTCGGGGTATGAGACCCAGTACTTC.

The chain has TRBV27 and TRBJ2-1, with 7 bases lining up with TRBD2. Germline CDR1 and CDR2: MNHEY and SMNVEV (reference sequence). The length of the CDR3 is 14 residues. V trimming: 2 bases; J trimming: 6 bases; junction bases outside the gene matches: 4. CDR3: CASSLGGSGNEQFF. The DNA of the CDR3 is TGTGCCAGCAGTTTAGGCGGGAGTGGCAATGAGCAGTTCTTC.

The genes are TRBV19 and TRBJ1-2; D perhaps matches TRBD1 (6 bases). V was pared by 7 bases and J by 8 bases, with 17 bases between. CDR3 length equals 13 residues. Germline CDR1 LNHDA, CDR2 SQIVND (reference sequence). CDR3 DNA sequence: TGTGCCAGTACCGAGGGGGGATTGCTCGGCTACACCTTC. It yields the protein CASTEGGLLGYTF.

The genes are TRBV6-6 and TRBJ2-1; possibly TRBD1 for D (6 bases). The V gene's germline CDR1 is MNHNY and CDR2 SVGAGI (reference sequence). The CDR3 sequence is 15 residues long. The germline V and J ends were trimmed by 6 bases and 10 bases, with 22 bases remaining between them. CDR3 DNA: TGTGCCAGCAGCGGAATCAGGGGCCCAAAGGGAGAGCAGTTCTTC. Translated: CASSGIRGPKGEQFF.

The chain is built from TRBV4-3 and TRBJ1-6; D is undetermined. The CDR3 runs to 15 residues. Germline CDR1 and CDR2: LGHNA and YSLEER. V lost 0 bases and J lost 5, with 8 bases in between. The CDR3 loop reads CASSQDQGHNSPLHF. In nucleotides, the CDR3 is TGCGCCAGCAGCCAAGATCAAGGTCATAATTCACCCCTCCACTTT.

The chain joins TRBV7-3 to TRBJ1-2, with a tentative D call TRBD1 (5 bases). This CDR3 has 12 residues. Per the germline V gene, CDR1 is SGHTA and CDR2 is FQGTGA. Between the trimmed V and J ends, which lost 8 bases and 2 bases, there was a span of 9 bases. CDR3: CASGGPNYGYTF. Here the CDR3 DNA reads TGTGCCAGCGGGGGTCCCAACTATGGCTACACCTTC.

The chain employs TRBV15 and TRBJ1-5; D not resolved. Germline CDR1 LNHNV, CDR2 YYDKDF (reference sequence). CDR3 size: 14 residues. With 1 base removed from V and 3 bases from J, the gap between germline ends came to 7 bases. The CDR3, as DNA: TGTGCCACCAGCAGAGGGCTCGCCAATCAGCCCCAGCATTTT. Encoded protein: CATSRGLANQPQHF.

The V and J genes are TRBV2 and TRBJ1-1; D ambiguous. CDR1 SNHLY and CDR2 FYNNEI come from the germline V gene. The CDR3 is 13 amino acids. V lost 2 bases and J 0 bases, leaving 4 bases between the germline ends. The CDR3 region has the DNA TGTGCCAGCAGTGAAACTGTGAACACTGAAGCTTTCTTT. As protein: CASSETVNTEAFF.

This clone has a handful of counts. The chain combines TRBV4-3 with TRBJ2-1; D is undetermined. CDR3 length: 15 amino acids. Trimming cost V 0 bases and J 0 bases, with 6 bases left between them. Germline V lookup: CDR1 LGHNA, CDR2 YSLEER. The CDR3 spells CASSQEMISYNEQFF. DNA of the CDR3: TGCGCCAGCAGCCAAGAGATGATCTCCTACAATGAGCAGTTCTTC.

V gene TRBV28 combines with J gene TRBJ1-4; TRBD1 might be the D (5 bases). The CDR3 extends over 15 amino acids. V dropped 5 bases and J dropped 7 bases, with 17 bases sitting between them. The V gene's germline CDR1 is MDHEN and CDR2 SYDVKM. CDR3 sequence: CASSRDGDKIEKLFF. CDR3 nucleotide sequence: TGTGCCAGCAGTCGGGACGGGGATAAGATTGAAAAACTGTTTTTT.

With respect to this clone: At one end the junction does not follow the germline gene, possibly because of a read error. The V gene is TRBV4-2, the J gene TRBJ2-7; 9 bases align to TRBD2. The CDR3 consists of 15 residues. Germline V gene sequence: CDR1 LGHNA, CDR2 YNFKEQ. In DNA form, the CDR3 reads TGTGCCAGCAGCCAACTAGCGGGGACCTCCTCCGAGCAGTACTTC. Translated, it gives CASSQLAGTSSEQYF.

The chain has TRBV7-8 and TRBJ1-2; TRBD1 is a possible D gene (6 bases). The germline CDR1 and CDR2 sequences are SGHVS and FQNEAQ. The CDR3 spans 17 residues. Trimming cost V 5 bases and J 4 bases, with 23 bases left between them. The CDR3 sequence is CASSPTLVQGLPYGYTF. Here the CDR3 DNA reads TGTGCCAGCAGCCCCACCCTTGTGCAGGGGCTGCCCTATGGCTACACCTTC.

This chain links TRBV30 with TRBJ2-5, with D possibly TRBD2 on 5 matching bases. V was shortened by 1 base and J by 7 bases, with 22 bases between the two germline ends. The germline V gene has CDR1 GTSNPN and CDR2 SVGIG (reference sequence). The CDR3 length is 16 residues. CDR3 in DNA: TGTGCCTGGAGTGATCGATGGGTGGCGGGTGCCCTGACCCAGTACTTC. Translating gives CAWSDRWVAGALTQYF.

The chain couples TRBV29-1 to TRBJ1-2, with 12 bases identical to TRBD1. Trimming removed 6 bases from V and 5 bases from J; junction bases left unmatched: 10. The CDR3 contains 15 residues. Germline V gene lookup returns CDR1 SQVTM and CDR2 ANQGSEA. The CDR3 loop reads CSVAGTGGRGYGYTF. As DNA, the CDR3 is TGCAGCGTGGCCGGGACAGGGGGCAGGGGATATGGCTACACCTTC. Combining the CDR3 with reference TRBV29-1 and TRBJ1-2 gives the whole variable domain SAVISQKPSRDICQRGTSLTIQCQVDSQVTMMFWYRQQPGQSLTLIATANQGSEATYESGFVIDKFPISRPNLTFSTLTVSNMSPEDSSIYLCSVAGTGGRGYGYTFGSGTRLTVV.

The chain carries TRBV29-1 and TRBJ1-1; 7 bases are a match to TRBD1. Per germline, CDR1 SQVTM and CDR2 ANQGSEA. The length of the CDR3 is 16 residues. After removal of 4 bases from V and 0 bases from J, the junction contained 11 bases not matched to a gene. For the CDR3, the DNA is TGCAGCGTTGCAGGGCAGGGGGTATGGTTGAACACTGAAGCTTTCTTT. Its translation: CSVAGQGVWLNTEAFF.

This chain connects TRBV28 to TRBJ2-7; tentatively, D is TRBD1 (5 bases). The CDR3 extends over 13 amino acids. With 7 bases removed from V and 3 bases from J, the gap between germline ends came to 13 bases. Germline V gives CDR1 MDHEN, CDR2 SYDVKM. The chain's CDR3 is CASNLQVYYEQYF. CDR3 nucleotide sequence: TGTGCCAGCAACTTACAGGTTTACTACGAGCAGTACTTC.

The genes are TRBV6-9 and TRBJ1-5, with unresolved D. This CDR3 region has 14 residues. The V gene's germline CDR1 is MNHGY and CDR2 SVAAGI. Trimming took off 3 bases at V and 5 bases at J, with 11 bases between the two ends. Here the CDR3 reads CASSYSVSHQPQHF. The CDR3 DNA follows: TGTGCCAGCAGTTACTCGGTCAGTCATCAGCCCCAGCATTTT.

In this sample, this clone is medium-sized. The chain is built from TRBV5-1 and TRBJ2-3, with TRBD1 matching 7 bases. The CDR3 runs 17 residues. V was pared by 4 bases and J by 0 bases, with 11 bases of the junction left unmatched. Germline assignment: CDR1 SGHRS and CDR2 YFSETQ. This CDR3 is CASSRSRQGVSTDTQYF. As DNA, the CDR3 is TGCGCCAGCAGCCGTTCCCGACAGGGTGTGAGCACAGATACGCAGTATTTT.

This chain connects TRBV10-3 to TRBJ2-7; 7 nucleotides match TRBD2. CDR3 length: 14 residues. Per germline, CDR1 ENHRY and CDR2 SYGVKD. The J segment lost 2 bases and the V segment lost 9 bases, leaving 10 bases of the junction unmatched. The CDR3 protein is CAMREGSSTYEQYF. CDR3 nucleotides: TGTGCCATGAGGGAGGGGTCCTCGACCTACGAGCAGTACTTC.